Here is one T cell receptor (beta chain) with its context. Profiling relied on immunoSEQ multiplex PCR, and the TCRdb table lists in-frame clones only, not all of them. The sample has about 300,000 clones; roughly 70% are singletons. This CDR3 is built from 11 residues. Trimming removed 5 bases at V and 5 bases at J, with 7 bases between. Germline assignment: CDR1 SGHRS and CDR2 YFSETQ. This record comes from a study of shared clonotypes between healthy human individuals. This sequence was found in a man aged 25-45 years in good health. Specimen: memory CD4+ T cells sorted from blood. Subset defined: CD45RA-negative fraction. The rearrangement uses TRBV5-1 and TRBJ2-5; D is undetermined. CDR3 region: CASRGSETQYF. CDR3 nucleotides: TGCGCCAGCAGGGGTTCCGAGACCCAGTACTTC.